The rows below give T cell receptor beta chains drawn from one sample of a study of blood T cell repertoires in COVID-19. Data came from immunoSEQ multiplex PCR; TCRdb stores just in-frame clones and leaves some out. The data contain around 230,000 clones, 70% to 85% of them singletons. Sequencing used PBMCs or T cells enriched from blood (not recorded which). These receptors came from a man aged 40-49 years who had recovered from COVID-19. The CDR3 runs from the conserved cysteine through the conserved F or W. The order of the fields is V gene, D gene, J gene, clone size, CDR3 DNA, CDR3 protein. A D gene is named only where the DNA matches it firmly. Clone size is given for some rows only: seen once, a few or many times, or a class if the clone is expanded.

TRBV3-1/TRBV3-2	TRBD2	TRBJ2-5	.	TGTGCCAGCAGCCAAGGGACTAGCGAGCCTCAAGAGACCCAGTACTTC	CASSQGTSEPQETQYF
TRBV24-1	.	TRBJ1-6	once	TGTGCCATTCAACAGTTCGTTAATTCACCCCTCCACTTT	CAIQQFVNSPLHF
TRBV11-2	.	TRBJ1-1	.	TGTGCCAGCAGCTTAGGAGGCCAGTTGAACACTGAAGCTTTCTTT	CASSLGGQLNTEAFF
TRBV28	.	TRBJ2-7	.	TGTGCCAGCAGCCCTAACAGGGGGGGAGTCGTTGGCGAGCAGTACTTC	CASSPNRGGVVGEQYF
TRBV19	TRBD1	TRBJ1-2	.	TGTGCCACCCGGACAGGGGACTATGGCTACACCTTC	CATRTGDYGYTF
TRBV3-1/TRBV3-2	.	TRBJ1-1	.	TGTGCCAGCAGCCAACGACAGGCCCCAGTTGAAGCTTTCTTT	CASSQRQAPVEAFF
TRBV4-2	TRBD2	TRBJ2-3	.	TGTGCCAGCAGCCAAGATCTAGCGGGGGGCCGGACAGATACGCAGTATTTT	CASSQDLAGGRTDTQYF
TRBV3-1/TRBV3-2	TRBD1	TRBJ1-5	.	TGTGCCAGCAGCCGAACGGGGACAGGGGCCCCCAATCAGCCCCAGCATTTT	CASSRTGTGAPNQPQHF
TRBV11-3	.	TRBJ2-7	.	TGTGCCAGCAGCTTAGGCGACTACGAGCAGTACTTC	CASSLGDYEQYF
TRBV28	.	TRBJ1-1	few	TGTGCCAGCAGTTTATGGGAGACTGAAGCTTTCTTT	CASSLWETEAFF
TRBV27	.	TRBJ1-1	.	TGTGCCAGCAGTTTGGTTCGGGAGACTGAAGCTTTCTTT	CASSLVRETEAFF
TRBV28	TRBD1	TRBJ2-3	.	TGTGCCAGCACCCTGGGACAGGGCACAGATACGCAGTATTTT	CASTLGQGTDTQYF
TRBV5-1	TRBD2	TRBJ2-7	.	TGCGCCAGCAGACCCACTAGCGGGGGGACCTACGAGCAGTACTTC	CASRPTSGGTYEQYF
TRBV20-1	.	TRBJ2-7	.	TGCAGTGGTCTCGCGAGCTACGAGCAGTACTTC	CSGLASYEQYF
TRBV7-8	TRBD1	TRBJ1-6	.	TGTGCCAGCAGCCCCAAGAGCGGCGGACAGGGTTTAGGTGGGCCCTATTCACCCCTCCACTTT	CASSPKSGGQGLGGPYSPLHF
TRBV5-1	TRBD1	TRBJ2-7	.	TGCGCCAGCAGAGGGGACAGGGGTTACGAGCAGTACTTC	CASRGDRGYEQYF
TRBV6-2/TRBV6-3	.	TRBJ2-7	.	TGTGCCAGCAGTTATCACACGGGAACCTACGAGCAGTACTTC	CASSYHTGTYEQYF
TRBV27	.	TRBJ2-1	.	TGTGCCAGCAGTTGGGGGCGGACCTCCTACAATGAGCAGTTCTTC	CASSWGRTSYNEQFF
TRBV2	.	TRBJ1-1	once	TGTGCCAGCAGGAGACAAGTGAACACTGAAGCTTTCTTT	CASRRQVNTEAFF
TRBV5-5	TRBD1	TRBJ2-7	.	TGTGCCAGCAGCTTAGCAGGGGGTCGATACGAGCAGTACTTC	CASSLAGGRYEQYF
TRBV2	.	TRBJ2-7	.	TGTGCCACCGAGATCCAGGTTGGGTTCGAGCAGTACTTC	CATEIQVGFEQYF
TRBV19	.	TRBJ2-3	.	TGTGCCAGTAGTATTCTGAGGGCCACAGATACGCAGTATTTT	CASSILRATDTQYF
TRBV24-1	.	TRBJ2-4	.	TGTGCCACCAGTGCGTGGGGGGACATTCAGTACTTC	CATSAWGDIQYF
TRBV10-1	.	TRBJ2-3	.	TGCGCCAGTGGACAGTTCACAGATACGCAGTATTTT	CASGQFTDTQYF
TRBV18	.	TRBJ1-4	.	TGTGCCAGCTCACCACCGGCAGCAACTAATGAAAAACTGTTTTTT	CASSPPAATNEKLFF
TRBV7-3	.	TRBJ2-6	once	TGTGCCAGCAGCTTATATCGGGGGGCCCCAGGGGCCAACGTCCTGACTTTC	CASSLYRGAPGANVLTF
TRBV5-1	.	TRBJ1-4	once	TGCGCCAGCAGCTCACAGGGTGGGGAAAAACTGTTTTTT	CASSSQGGEKLFF
TRBV5-1	.	TRBJ2-5	.	TGCGCCAGCAGCGGGGGGACCCAAGAGACCCAGTACTTC	CASSGGTQETQYF
TRBV5-1	.	TRBJ2-1	.	TGCGCCAGCAGCGGTCCGGGACAAGGGGATTCGAGCTCCTACAATGAGCAGTTCTTC	CASSGPGQGDSSSYNEQFF
TRBV27	TRBD2	TRBJ2-7	.	TGTGCCAGCCGGGAGGGGACACACATTACCTACGAGCAGTACTTC	CASREGTHITYEQYF
TRBV5-1	TRBD2	TRBJ2-5	.	TGCGCCAGCAGCTTGGAGGGAGGGCCGTCTTTAACCCAGTACTTC	CASSLEGGPSLTQYF
TRBV28	TRBD2	TRBJ2-1	.	TGTGCCAGCAGTTTAGAGCGGGAGATCGATAATGAGCAGTTCTTC	CASSLEREIDNEQFF
TRBV3-1/TRBV3-2	.	TRBJ1-2	few	TGTGCCAGCAGCCTCCAGAACTATGGCTACACCTTC	CASSLQNYGYTF
TRBV7-3	.	TRBJ2-1	.	TGTGCCAGCAGCCCTGGTCGGGGGGCCGGCTATGAGCAGTTCTTC	CASSPGRGAGYEQFF
TRBV5-4	.	TRBJ2-3	few	TGTGCCAGCAGCCCCGGGACACTTAGCACAGATACGCAGTATTTT	CASSPGTLSTDTQYF
TRBV5-1	TRBD1	TRBJ2-3	.	TGCGCCAGCAGCTTGGGGGACAGGGGCACAGATACGCAGTATTTT	CASSLGDRGTDTQYF
TRBV18	TRBD1	TRBJ2-7	.	TGTGCCAGCTCACGAACGACAGGGTACGACGAGCAGTACTTC	CASSRTTGYDEQYF
TRBV11-3	.	TRBJ2-7	.	TGTGCCAGCAGCTTAGTACAGGGCTACGAGCAGTACTTC	CASSLVQGYEQYF
TRBV7-8	.	TRBJ2-7	.	TGTGCCAGCAGCTTAGTTGAAGCAAACTACGAGCAGTACTTC	CASSLVEANYEQYF
TRBV5-1	.	TRBJ2-7	.	TGCGCCAGCAGCCCCCAGGGGAACTACGAGCAGTACTTC	CASSPQGNYEQYF